This TCR beta chain was recovered during a study of beta chain features in type 1 diabetes. All of the isolated RNA was reverse transcribed, so expressed TCRB transcripts were sequenced. Clones were sequenced by immunoSEQ multiplex PCR, and TCRdb holds only the in-frame ones, with some missing. The repertoire holds under 300,000 clones, with about 23% as singletons. This clone showed up just a few times. Its antigen is not known. Germline assignment: CDR1 SGHRS and CDR2 YFSETQ. This CDR3 spans 17 amino acids. The V segment lost 3 bases and the J segment 6 bases; nucleotides outside the gene matches: 16. Study-wide results and limits: When Type 1 diabetes patients were examined, their TCRB CDR3s proved moderately but significantly shorter in all four CD4+ subsets.

The TCR was taken from a woman aged 30 to 39 with type 1 diabetes. Sequencing was done on a sample of naive CD4+ T cells from blood. This chain uses TRBV5-1 with TRBJ2-3; 7 bases are shared with TRBD1. CDR3 in amino acids: CASSSERDGTGVDTQYF. CDR3 DNA: TGCGCCAGCAGCTCTGAACGGGACGGAACAGGGGTGGATACGCAGTATTTT.